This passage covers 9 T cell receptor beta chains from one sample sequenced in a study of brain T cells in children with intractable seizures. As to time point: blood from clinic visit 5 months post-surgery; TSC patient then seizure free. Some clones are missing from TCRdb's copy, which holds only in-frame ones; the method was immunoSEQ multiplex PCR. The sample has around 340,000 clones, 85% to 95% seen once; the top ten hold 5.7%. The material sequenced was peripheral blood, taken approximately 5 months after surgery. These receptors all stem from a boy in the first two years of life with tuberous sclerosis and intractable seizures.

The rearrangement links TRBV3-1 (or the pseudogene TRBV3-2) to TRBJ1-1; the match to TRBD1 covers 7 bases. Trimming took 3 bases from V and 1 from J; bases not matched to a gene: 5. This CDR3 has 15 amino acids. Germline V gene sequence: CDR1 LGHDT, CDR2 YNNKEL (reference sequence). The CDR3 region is CASSQRTGKNTEAFF. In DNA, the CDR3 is TGTGCCAGCAGCCAGAGGACAGGAAAGAACACTGAAGCTTTCTTT.

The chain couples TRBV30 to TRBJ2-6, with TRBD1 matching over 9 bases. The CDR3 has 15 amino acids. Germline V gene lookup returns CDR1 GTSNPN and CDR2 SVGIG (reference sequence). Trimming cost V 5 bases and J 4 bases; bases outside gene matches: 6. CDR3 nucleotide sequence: TGTGCCTGGGAAACAGGGGGCAGGGGGGCCAACGTCCTGACTTTC. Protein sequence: CAWETGGRGANVLTF.

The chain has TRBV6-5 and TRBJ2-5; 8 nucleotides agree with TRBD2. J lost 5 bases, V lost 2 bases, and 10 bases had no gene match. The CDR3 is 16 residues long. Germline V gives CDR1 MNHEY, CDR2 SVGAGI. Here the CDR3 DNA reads TGTGCCAGCAGTTACGCAAAGGCTAGCGGGTTGGAGACCCAGTACTTC. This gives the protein CASSYAKASGLETQYF.

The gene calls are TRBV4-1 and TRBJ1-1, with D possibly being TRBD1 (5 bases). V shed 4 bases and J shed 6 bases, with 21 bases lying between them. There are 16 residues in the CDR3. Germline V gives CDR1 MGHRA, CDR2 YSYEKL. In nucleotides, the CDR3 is TGCGCCAGCAGCCTAGCTCTATATCTGGGGGTCTCTGAAGCTTTCTTT. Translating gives CASSLALYLGVSEAFF.

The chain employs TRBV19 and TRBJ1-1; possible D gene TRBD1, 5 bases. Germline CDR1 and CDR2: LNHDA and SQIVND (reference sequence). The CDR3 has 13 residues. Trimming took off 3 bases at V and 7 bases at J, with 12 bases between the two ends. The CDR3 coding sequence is TGTGCCAGTAGTATTTCGGGGGGTATTGAAGCTTTCTTT. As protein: CASSISGGIEAFF.

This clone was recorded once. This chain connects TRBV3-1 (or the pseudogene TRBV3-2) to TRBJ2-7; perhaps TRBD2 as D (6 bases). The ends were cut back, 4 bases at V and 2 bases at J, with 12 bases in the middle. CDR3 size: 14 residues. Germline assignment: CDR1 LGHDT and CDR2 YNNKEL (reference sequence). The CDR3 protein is CASSPQRVPYEQYF. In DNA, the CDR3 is TGTGCCAGCAGCCCCCAGCGGGTACCCTACGAGCAGTACTTC.

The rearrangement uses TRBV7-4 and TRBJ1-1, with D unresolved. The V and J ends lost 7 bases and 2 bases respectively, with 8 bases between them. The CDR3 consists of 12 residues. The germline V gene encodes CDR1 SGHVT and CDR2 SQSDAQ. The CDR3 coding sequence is TGTGCCAGCATCGGGAGCAACACTGAAGCTTTCTTT. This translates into CASIGSNTEAFF.

CDR3 in DNA: TGTGCCAGTAGTCTCCCAGACGGTACCCAGCATTTT. It translates to CASSLPDGTQHF. The chain carries TRBV19 and TRBJ1-5; D call uncertain. V lost 5 bases, J lost 11 bases, and 13 bases lay in between. CDR1 is LNHDA and CDR2 is SQIVND in the germline V gene (reference sequence). This CDR3 has 12 residues.

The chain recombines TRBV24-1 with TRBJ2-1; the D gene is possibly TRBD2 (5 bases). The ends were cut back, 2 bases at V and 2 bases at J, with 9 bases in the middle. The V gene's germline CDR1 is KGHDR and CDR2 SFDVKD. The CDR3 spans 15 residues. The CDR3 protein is CATSDSGVPYNEQFF. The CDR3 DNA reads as TGTGCCACCAGTGATTCCGGGGTACCCTACAATGAGCAGTTCTTC.